This TCR beta chain was profiled in a study of beta chain features in type 1 diabetes (dated by TCRdb to the late 2010s). For the wider study: Mean age, gender distribution, total cell number and subset yield were not different between patients and healthy donors. A total of 90 million to 140 million sorted cells were examined across all samples, and RNA yield correlated strongly with the number of cells per subset. The study compared the TCRB repertoires of sorted circulating CD4+ T cell subsets in recently diagnosed type 1 diabetes patients with those in matched healthy donors. Regulatory and stem cell-like memory subsets were obtained from only 8 patients and roughly 8 healthy donors, while naive and central memory subsets were obtained from all 30 or so donors.

Its CDR3 holds 15 amino acids, cysteine through phenylalanine. Just CDR3 DNA is preserved here, 45 bases in frame from base 1. CDR1 SGHTA and CDR2 FQGNSA were looked up in the germline V gene. V drops 0 bases and J drops 6 bases, leaving 15 bases in between. The High Capacity cDNA Reverse Transcription Kit was used to reverse transcribe all of the isolated RNA, meaning that expressed TCRB transcripts were what got sequenced. Deep immunoSEQ sequencing was applied to naive, central memory and regulatory T cell samples, giving an average of roughly 3.5 million total reads per sample. After sorted cells were lysed in RLT buffer, RNA was extracted with DNase-treated RNeasy Micro or Mini kits, with the choice depending on cell number. Each cell subset was processed on its own to prevent cross-contamination, while patient and healthy donor samples were processed together. The immunoSEQ multiplex PCR was used to amplify TCRB sequences from cDNA, generating 87-bp fragments that spanned the CDR3 region. Amplicons were sequenced on the Illumina HiSeq platform. On the study's bioinformatics: Synthetic template baselines were used to correct PCR bias computationally, reads within Hamming distance 2 were collapsed together, and singletons that could not be merged were discarded. Reads were aligned against IMGT so that V, D and J genes, CDR3 length and insertions or deletions at six rearrangement sites could be assigned. Within each subset, clonotype counts were normalized to the number of sorted cells before true diversity and Gini coefficients were calculated with the tcR R package. The overlap coefficient, calculated on TCRB nucleotide sequences, was used to measure repertoire sharing. Sourced from immuneACCESS, this table was stored by TCRdb with only in-frame sequences that have V and J called. A share of the clones is absent; for the studies checked, an unresolved V gene accounts for under half, and the remainder has no known explanation. That table gives V, J and clone size, and the DNA gave D and trimming. The sample records 130,000 or so clones, about 10% of which are singletons. The ten top clones hold approximately 0.7% of the sample.

Concerning this clone: Its target antigen remains unknown. Per-nucleotide qualities are absent, and no much larger clonotype sits a single base away.

Each donor gave one peripheral blood draw, averaging about 100 mL, which was collected into heparinised tubes. Naive, central memory, regulatory and stem cell-like memory CD4+ T cells were sorted on a BD FACSAria II using a panel including CD45RO, CCR7, CD25, CD127, CD95 and CD27. Every sorted population had a purity above 98%. PBMCs were isolated immediately by Lymphoprep density gradient centrifugation and stained directly without culture. So that batch effects would be minimized, each experiment stained and sorted samples in pairs, pairing one healthy donor with one patient. Study-level results and caveats: Shorter templates might be favored by PCR, yet because patient and control samples were amplified and corrected together, any such skew would affect both groups equally. Type 1 diabetes patients showed a moderate but significant shortening of TCRB CDR3 length in all four CD4+ subsets. Because cDNA rather than genomic DNA was sequenced, highly expressing activated cells could have been over-represented, although no difference in activation and CD3 levels was found between groups. Naive, central memory and regulatory TCRB repertoires appeared more similar among patients than among healthy donors. Because the HLA sub-analyses included only small numbers of individuals, any influence of HLA type on TCRB rearrangement was left unresolved. Patients with type 1 diabetes made fewer insertions and deleted more nucleotides at VDJ recombination sites, implying thymic rearrangement abnormalities.

The specimen was central memory CD4+ T cells from blood. The source of this sequence is a man under 40 with type 1 diabetes. The V and J genes are TRBV7-2 and TRBJ2-7; perhaps TRBD2 is the D gene, with 6 bases matching. The CDR3 region has the sequence CASSLAAWGESEQYF. The sequenced DNA is TGTGCCAGCAGCTTAGCGGCGTGGGGGGAGAGCGAGCAGTACTTC. The full variable domain, completed from the reference TRBV7-2 and TRBJ2-7 proteins outside the CDR3, reads GAGVSQSPSNKVTEKGKDVELRCDPISGHTALYWYRQSLGQGLEFLIYFQGNSAPDKSGLPSDRFSAERTGGSVSTLTIQRTQQEDSAVYLCASSLAAWGESEQYFGPGTRLTVT.